One sample yielded the 12 T cell receptor beta chains listed below, sequenced in a study of shared clonotypes between healthy human individuals. Method: immunoSEQ multiplex PCR; TCRdb's copy keeps in-frame clones and lacks some. The top ten clones hold 0.11% to 0.15% of a sample with roughly 2.5 million clones, more than 90% of them seen once. The sequencing sample was made of naive CD4+ T cells sorted from blood. Subset noted: CD45RA+ positively selected. All receptors come from a man aged 18 to 29 in good health.

This chain connects TRBV6-1 to TRBJ2-1, with D unclear. The ends were cut back, 5 bases at V and 3 bases at J, with 14 bases in the middle. CDR1 and CDR2 from the germline V gene are MNHNS and SASEGT. The CDR3 has 15 amino acids. The CDR3 DNA reads as TGTGCCAGCAGTACCCGGGCCTTTAACTACAATGAGCAGTTCTTC. This translates into CASSTRAFNYNEQFF.

The V and J genes are TRBV5-1 and TRBJ2-3; D possibly corresponds to TRBD1 (6 bases). The V end was cut by 0 bases, the J end by 1 base, with 18 bases between. Germline CDR1 reads SGHRS; CDR2 reads YFSETQ. CDR3 length equals 18 residues. The CDR3 reads CASSLATNRAEGTDTQYF. The CDR3 nucleotides are TGCGCCAGCAGCTTGGCAACTAACAGGGCGGAGGGCACAGATACGCAGTATTTT.

This rearrangement joins TRBV5-1 to TRBJ2-6; D is ambiguous. The length of the CDR3 is 14 residues. The V and J ends lost 5 bases and 2 bases respectively, with 8 bases between them. Germline assignment: CDR1 SGHRS and CDR2 YFSETQ. The CDR3 reads CASSWDTGANVLTF. In DNA form, the CDR3 reads TGCGCCAGCAGTTGGGATACTGGGGCCAACGTCCTGACTTTC.

The rearrangement uses TRBV6-6 and TRBJ2-7; unclear D gene. In germline, CDR1 is MNHNY, CDR2 SVGAGI (reference sequence). Trimming removed 5 bases at V and 7 bases at J, with 12 bases between. The CDR3 covers 12 residues. The DNA of the CDR3 is TGTGCCAGCAGTCCAAACCCCCTGGAGCAGTACTTC. It translates to CASSPNPLEQYF.

This clone was seen once. The J gene is TRBJ1-3, the V gene TRBV5-5, with a weak D call TRBD1 (5 bases). The ends were cut back, 1 base at V and 0 bases at J, with 14 bases in the middle. The CDR3 is 17 amino acids. Germline-derived CDR1 and CDR2 are SGHKS and YYEKEE (reference sequence). CDR3 sequence reads: CASSLSGKGNSGNTIYF. The CDR3 DNA reads TGTGCCAGCAGCTTGTCCGGCAAGGGGAACTCTGGAAACACCATATATTTT.

The chain combines TRBV27 with TRBJ2-3; D is ambiguous. Trimming left V 3 bases short and J 2 bases short, with 12 bases between. CDR3 length: 15 amino acids. Germline V lookup: CDR1 MNHEY, CDR2 SMNVEV (reference sequence). CDR3 amino acids: CASSFGQSFTDTQYF. The CDR3 bases are TGTGCCAGCAGTTTTGGCCAGTCGTTCACAGATACGCAGTATTTT.

V and J are TRBV18 and TRBJ1-1; no firm D call. Trimming removed 2 bases at V and 3 bases at J, with 13 bases between. This CDR3 contains 15 residues. Germline CDR1 is KGHSH and CDR2 is LQKENI. In DNA form, the CDR3 reads TGTGCCAGCTCACCAGAGGCCTCTTGGGACACTGAAGCTTTCTTT. Its protein product is CASSPEASWDTEAFF.

V gene TRBV14 combines with J gene TRBJ2-5; 12 positions agree with TRBD2. V shed 0 bases, J shed 0 bases, and the junction held 8 bases outside the gene matches. The CDR3 runs 19 residues. Looked up from germline, CDR1 is SGHDN and CDR2 is FVKESK. This CDR3 reads CASSQDPTSGSLHQETQYF. Here the CDR3 DNA reads TGTGCCAGCAGCCAAGACCCGACTAGCGGGAGTCTACACCAAGAGACCCAGTACTTC. The full variable domain, its missing parts supplied by reference TRBV14 and TRBJ2-5, is EAGVTQFPSHSVIEKGQTVTLRCDPISGHDNLYWYRRVMGKEIKFLLHFVKESKQDESGMPNNRFLAERTGGTYSTLKVQPAELEDSGVYFCASSQDPTSGSLHQETQYFGPGTRLLVL.

The chain has TRBV29-1 and TRBJ2-3; the D gene could be TRBD1 or TRBD2 (6 bases each). The CDR3 runs to 16 residues. Germline CDR1 reads SQVTM; CDR2 reads ANQGSEA. V was shortened by 3 bases and J by 4 bases, with 20 bases between the two germline ends. The CDR3 DNA reads as TGCAGCGTTGAGGGGTTTGGCCGGGGGCCCCCAGATACGCAGTATTTT. Amino acids: CSVEGFGRGPPDTQYF.

The V call is TRBV19, the J call TRBJ1-4, with D maybe TRBD1 (6 bases). The CDR3 extends over 17 amino acids. Germline CDR1 reads LNHDA; CDR2 reads SQIVND (reference sequence). Trimming stripped 7 bases from V and 7 bases from J, with 25 bases between. The CDR3 DNA sequence: TGTGCCAGTACTCTCACCCGTGGGGCAGGGGTACGTGAAAAACTGTTTTTT. Translated, it gives CASTLTRGAGVREKLFF.

The rearrangement joins TRBV7-2 to TRBJ2-5; D remains unclear. Trimming removed 1 base at V and 0 bases at J, with 9 bases between. Germline CDR1 and CDR2: SGHTA and FQGNSA. The CDR3 has 15 residues. CDR3: CASSLDPQYQETQYF. CDR3 bases: TGTGCCAGCAGCTTAGATCCCCAGTACCAAGAGACCCAGTACTTC.

Remarks on this clone: The same CDR3 arises from other DNA sequences in this sample as well. J is TRBJ2-1 and V is TRBV7-9; the match to TRBD1 covers 11 bases. Germline CDR1 and CDR2: SEHNR and FQNEAQ (reference sequence). The V gene end was trimmed by 5 bases and the J gene end by 4 bases; junction bases not matched to a gene: 4. This CDR3 is 15 amino acids long. CDR3 residues: CASSPDRGLYNEQFF. The CDR3 DNA is TGTGCCAGCAGCCCGGACAGGGGGCTTTACAATGAGCAGTTCTTC.